These 2 T cell receptor beta chains were sequenced from one sample in a study of a mutant IDH1 vaccine in newly diagnosed glioma. Profiled with immunoSEQ multiplex PCR; TCRdb holds only in-frame clones, not every one. The profile shows around 18,000 clones, nearly 97% of them singletons. Specified time point: baseline, week 1 (first vaccination visit). The treatment denotes: pre-vaccination baseline after standard-of-care therapy. The source material was peripheral blood mononuclear cells (PBMCs), sampled from a glioma patient treated with radiotherapy, temozolomide or both. The receptors derive from a young woman with glioma. Some clones in this sample may be carry-over from other donors' samples.

The chain combines TRBV10-3 with TRBJ1-3; TRBD1 might be the D (6 bases). V gave up 6 bases and J gave up 3 bases, with 15 bases separating them. The CDR3 is made up of 15 amino acids. Germline values: CDR1 ENHRY, CDR2 SYGVKD. Here the CDR3 reads CAISDTGKRGNTIYF. CDR3 nucleotide sequence: TGTGCCATCAGCGACACAGGGAAACGTGGAAACACCATATATTTT.

The chain employs TRBV18 and TRBJ1-5, with TRBD1 identical over 8 bases. Germline V CDR1 and CDR2: KGHSH, LQKENI. The V segment lost 2 bases and the J segment 3 bases; nucleotides outside the gene matches: 9. CDR3 length: 17 residues. Written as DNA, the CDR3 is TGTGCCAGCTCACCATCGGTGACAGGGGCAATCAATCAGCCCCAGCATTTT. It encodes CASSPSVTGAINQPQHF.